This T cell receptor (beta chain) was sequenced in a study of blood T cell repertoires in COVID-19. Study summary: Material from acute and convalescent COVID-19 was sourced from the United States, Italy and Spain.

Authors' methods: Amplified reference gene primers provided the basis for estimating nucleated cell counts. Produced via immunoSEQ multiplex PCR; TCRdb's table is partial and in-frame only. The V and J calls and clone size come from that table; D and trimming were worked out from the DNA. The sample includes some 300,000 clones, just under 90% seen only once; the top ten take over 1.5%. This clone appeared a single time. Seattle patients were enrolled during active infection and followed longitudinally. The receptor was isolated from a woman aged 25-40 years with COVID-19, enrolled during active disease. The sample taken for sequencing was peripheral blood.

The CDR3 DNA follows: TGTGCCAGCAGGTTCCTTTCCGGGGGCTATGGCTACACCTTC. It is translated as CASRFLSGGYGYTF. The J gene is TRBJ1-2, the V gene TRBV5-6, with TRBD1 as a possible D gene (5 bases). Germline V gene sequence: CDR1 SGHDT, CDR2 YYEEEE. Trimming took off 5 bases at V and 4 bases at J, with 15 bases between the two ends. The length of the CDR3 is 14 residues.